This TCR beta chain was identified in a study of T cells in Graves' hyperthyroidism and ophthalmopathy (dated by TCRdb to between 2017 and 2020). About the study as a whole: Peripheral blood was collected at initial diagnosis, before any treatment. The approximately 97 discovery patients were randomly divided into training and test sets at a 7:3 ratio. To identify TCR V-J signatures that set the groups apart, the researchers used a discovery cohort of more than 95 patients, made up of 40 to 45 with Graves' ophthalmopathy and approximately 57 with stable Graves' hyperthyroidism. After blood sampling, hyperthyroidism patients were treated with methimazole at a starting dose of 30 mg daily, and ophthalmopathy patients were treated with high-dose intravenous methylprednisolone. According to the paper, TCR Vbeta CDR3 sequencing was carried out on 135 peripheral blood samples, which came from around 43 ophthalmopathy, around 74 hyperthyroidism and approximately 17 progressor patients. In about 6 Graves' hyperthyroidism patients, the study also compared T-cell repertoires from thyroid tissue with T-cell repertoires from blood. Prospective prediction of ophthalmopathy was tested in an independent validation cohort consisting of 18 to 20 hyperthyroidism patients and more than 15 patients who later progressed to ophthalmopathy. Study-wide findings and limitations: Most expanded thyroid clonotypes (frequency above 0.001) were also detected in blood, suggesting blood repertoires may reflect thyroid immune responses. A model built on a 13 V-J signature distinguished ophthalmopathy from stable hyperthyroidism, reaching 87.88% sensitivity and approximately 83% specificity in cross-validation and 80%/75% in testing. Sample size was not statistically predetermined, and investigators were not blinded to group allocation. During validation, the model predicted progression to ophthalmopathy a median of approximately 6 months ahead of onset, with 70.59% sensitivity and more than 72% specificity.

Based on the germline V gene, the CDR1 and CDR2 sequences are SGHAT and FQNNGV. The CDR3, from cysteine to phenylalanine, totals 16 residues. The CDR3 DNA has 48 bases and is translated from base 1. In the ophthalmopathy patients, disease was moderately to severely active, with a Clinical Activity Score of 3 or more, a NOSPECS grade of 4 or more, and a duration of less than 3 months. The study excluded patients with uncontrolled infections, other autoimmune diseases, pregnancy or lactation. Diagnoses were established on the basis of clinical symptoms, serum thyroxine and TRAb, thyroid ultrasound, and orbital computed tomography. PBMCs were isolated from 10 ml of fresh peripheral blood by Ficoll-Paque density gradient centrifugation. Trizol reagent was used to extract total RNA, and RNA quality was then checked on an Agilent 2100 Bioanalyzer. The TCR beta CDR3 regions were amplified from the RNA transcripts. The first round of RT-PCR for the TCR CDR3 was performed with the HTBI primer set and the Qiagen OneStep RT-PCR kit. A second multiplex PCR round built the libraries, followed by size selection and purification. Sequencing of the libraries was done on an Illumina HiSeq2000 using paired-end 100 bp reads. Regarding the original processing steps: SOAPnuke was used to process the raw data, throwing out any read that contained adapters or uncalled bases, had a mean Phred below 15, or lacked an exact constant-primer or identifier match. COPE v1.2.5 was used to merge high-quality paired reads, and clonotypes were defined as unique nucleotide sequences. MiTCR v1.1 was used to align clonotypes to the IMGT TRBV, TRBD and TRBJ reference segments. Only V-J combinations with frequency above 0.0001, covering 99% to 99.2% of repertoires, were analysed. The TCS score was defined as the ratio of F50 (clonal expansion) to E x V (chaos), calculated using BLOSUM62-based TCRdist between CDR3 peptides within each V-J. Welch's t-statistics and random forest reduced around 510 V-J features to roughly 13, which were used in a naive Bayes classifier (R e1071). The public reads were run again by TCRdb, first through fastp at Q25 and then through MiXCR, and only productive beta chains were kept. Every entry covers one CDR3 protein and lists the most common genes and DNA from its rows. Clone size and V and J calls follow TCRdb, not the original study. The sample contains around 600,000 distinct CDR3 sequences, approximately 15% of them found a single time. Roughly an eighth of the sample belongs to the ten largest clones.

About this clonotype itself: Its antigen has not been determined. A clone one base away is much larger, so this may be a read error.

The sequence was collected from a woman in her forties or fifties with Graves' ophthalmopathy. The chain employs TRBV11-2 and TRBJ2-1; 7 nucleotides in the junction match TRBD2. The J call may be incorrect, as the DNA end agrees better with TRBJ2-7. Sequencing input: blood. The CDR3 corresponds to CASNLDRSGIGNEQYF. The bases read TGTGCCAGCAACTTAGATCGAAGCGGGATAGGTAATGAGCAGTACTTC.